This T cell receptor (beta chain) appears in the sequencing data of a study of TIL therapy for anti-PD-1-resistant metastatic lung cancer. Time point described: pre-treatment sample, taken before nivolumab and TIL therapy. Tumor tissue came from excised metastases, mostly pleural nodules or supraclavicular lymph nodes. The immunoSEQ assay was v3. Profiled with immunoSEQ multiplex PCR; TCRdb holds only in-frame clones, not every one. The table shows about 7,500 clones, with roughly 80% occurring only once. The sequencing here drew on tumor tissue, taken at baseline. The receptor was derived from a person between 30 and 80 years old with non-small cell lung cancer.

The CDR3 loop is CASGEDYAGREQYF. The CDR3 coding sequence is TGTGCCAGCGGTGAGGACTATGCAGGACGTGAGCAGTACTTC. This chain joins TRBV28 and TRBJ2-7; TRBD2 might be the D (6 bases). V lost 8 bases to trimming and J lost 7 bases, with 21 bases between them. Germline values: CDR1 MDHEN, CDR2 SYDVKM. This CDR3 has 14 residues.